The sequence of this T cell receptor (beta chain) was determined in a study of T-cell reconstitution after alpha-beta-depleted transplantation in children. Study-wide results and limits: The origin of high day-60 TCRbeta diversity in some patients lay in surviving recipient T cells and thymic progenitors. At around two months after transplant, the alpha-beta T cells were reportedly derived from several hundred expanded clones that came from non-depleted graft cells. T-cell counts and diversity were attributed mostly to newly produced T cells one year after transplant.

This clonotype was seen a handful of times. Its specificity is not known. This CDR3 has 16 amino acids. Germline V gives CDR1 DFQATT, CDR2 SNEGSKA (reference sequence). Trimming shortened V by 3 bases and J by 2 bases, and 17 bases separated the two germline ends. Construction of the TCRbeta library involved unique molecular identifiers. Each CDR3 protein gets one entry after TCRdb re-called the PCR reads with MiXCR. The sample yields 250,000 to 300,000 distinct CDR3 sequences, around a tenth seen once. The V call is TRBV20-1, the J call TRBJ2-1; D could derive from TRBD1 or TRBD2 (5 bases each). Specimen: peripheral blood, collected 180 days after TCRalphabeta/CD19-depleted stem cell transplant. The TCR comes from a male patient under 10 years old who had a stem cell transplant for chronic granulomatous disease, so the T cells may come from the graft donor. The CDR3 nucleotides are TGCAGTGCTAGGGGGGTAGGCAATCATGCCTACAATGAGCAGTTCTTC. It yields the protein CSARGVGNHAYNEQFF.